This TCR beta chain was retrieved from a study of T cells in Graves' hyperthyroidism and ophthalmopathy. From RNA transcripts, TCR beta CDR3 regions were amplified. A first-round RT-PCR of the TCR CDR3 used the HTBI primer set. From the multiplex PCR reads, TCRdb called clonotypes with MiXCR, one entry per CDR3 protein. The table has roughly 580,000 distinct CDR3 sequences, around 46% seen once. Study-wide results and limits: Stable hyperthyroidism and ophthalmopathy were separated using 13 V-J signatures.

V was clipped by 1 base and J by 4 bases; unmatched bases: 4. CDR1 and CDR2 (germline): SGHTA, FQGNSA. The CDR3 spans 15 residues. Comment on this clonotype: Its antigen is unidentified.

Graves' hyperthyroidism was deemed stable absent ophthalmopathy progression within 18 months. The V call is TRBV7-2, the J call TRBJ1-5, with 7 bases aligning to TRBD1. The source material was peripheral blood or thyroid tissue (not recorded which). This clonotype originated in a young woman with Graves' hyperthyroidism. In DNA form, the CDR3 reads TGTGCCAGCAGCTTAGTTGGGACAGTTAATCAGCCCCAGCATTTT. Translating gives CASSLVGTVNQPQHF.